The next 25 T cell receptor beta chains were all read from a single sample in a study of Graves' ophthalmopathy and Graves' hyperthyroidism. For repertoire sequencing, the TCR beta CDR3 regions were amplified from RNA transcripts. RT-PCR in the first round used HTBI primers; a second-round multiplex PCR followed. TCRdb re-derived calls from the multiplex PCR reads in MiXCR, one entry per CDR3 protein. The sample holds 650,000 to 900,000 distinct CDR3 sequences, roughly 40% seen once. The sample comprised peripheral blood. These receptors all stem from an adult man with Graves' ophthalmopathy.

V usage is TRBV4-3 and J usage is TRBJ2-2; D is uncertain. Germline lookup yields CDR1 LGHNA and CDR2 YSLEER. The CDR3 covers 15 residues. Trimming removed 0 bases from V and 4 bases from J, with 9 bases in between. CDR3 nucleotide sequence: TGCGCCAGCAGCCAAGATTTCGACATCACCGGGGAGCTGTTTTTT. Translating it yields CASSQDFDITGELFF.

This clonotype was counted only a few times. V gene TRBV7-9 combines with J gene TRBJ2-7; 8 positions agree with TRBD2. V was pared by 6 bases and J by 2 bases, with 9 bases of the junction left unmatched. The CDR3 extends over 15 amino acids. In germline, CDR1 is SEHNR, CDR2 FQNEAQ (reference sequence). This CDR3 reads CASRRGSGGPYEQYF. DNA for the CDR3: TGTGCCAGCAGAAGGGGGAGCGGGGGTCCCTACGAGCAGTACTTC.

As for this clonotype: It may be a read error: a sequence one base away is much more abundant. The CDR3 DNA reads as TGTGCCAGCAGAGCCACCTCCGATCGTTCGAACACTGAAGCTTTCTTT. Encoded protein: CASRATSDRSNTEAFF. The V call is TRBV7-9, the J call TRBJ1-1; the D is unclear. Trimming took off 6 bases at V and 1 base at J, with 18 bases between the two ends. Germline CDR1 reads SEHNR; CDR2 reads FQNEAQ (reference sequence). This CDR3 region has 16 residues.

As for this clonotype: At one of its ends the junction is not consistent with the germline gene, which may arise from a read error. V is TRBV29-1 and J is TRBJ1-5; D is ambiguous. Germline V lookup: CDR1 SQVTM, CDR2 ANQGSEA. The CDR3 totals 12 residues. CDR3: CSLDYSNQPQHF. CDR3 sequence (DNA): TGCAGCCTTGATTATAGCAATCAGCCCCAGCATTTT.

This clonotype is categorized as medium-sized. The chain links TRBV29-1 to TRBJ2-2; D gene uncertain. This CDR3 spans 12 amino acids. Between the trimmed V and J ends, which lost 6 bases and 5 bases, there was a span of 10 bases. Germline assignment: CDR1 SQVTM and CDR2 ANQGSEA. The DNA for the CDR3 is TGCAGCGTAGATCGACGGACCGGGGAGCTGTTTTTT. Protein: CSVDRRTGELFF.

This clonotype came up a few times. The chain employs TRBV5-1 and TRBJ1-1, with 11 bases that match TRBD1. Looked up from germline, CDR1 is SGHRS and CDR2 is YFSETQ. This CDR3 region has 14 residues. Trimming removed 4 bases from V and 7 bases from J; junction bases left unmatched: 6. CDR3 sequence (DNA): TGCGCCAGCAGCCTCGGACAGGGGGCCGGTGAAGCTTTCTTT. Protein: CASSLGQGAGEAFF.

This clonotype was detected ten times or more. V gene TRBV7-9 combines with J gene TRBJ1-1, with D uncertain. Germline loops: CDR1 SEHNR, CDR2 FQNEAQ (reference sequence). Trimming cost V 0 bases and J 4 bases, with 6 bases left between them. The CDR3 is made up of 13 amino acids. CDR3 residues: CASSLAQATEAFF. The CDR3 DNA follows: TGTGCCAGCAGCTTAGCCCAAGCCACTGAAGCTTTCTTT.

The rearrangement uses TRBV2 and TRBJ1-2; D possibly corresponds to TRBD1 (5 bases). With 6 bases removed from V and 1 base from J, the gap between germline ends came to 18 bases. The CDR3 loop spans 16 amino acids. In germline, CDR1 is SNHLY, CDR2 FYNNEI. The CDR3 reads CASRGPEDNYNYGYTF. CDR3 nucleotide sequence: TGTGCCAGCAGGGGCCCCGAGGACAATTATAACTATGGCTACACCTTC.

This clonotype was recorded at least ten times. CDR3 in amino acids: CASSDTGTRAYEQYF. CDR3 DNA: TGTGCCAGCAGCGATACCGGGACTAGAGCCTACGAGCAGTACTTC. This sequence joins TRBV7-2 and TRBJ2-7; 8 bases map to TRBD2. The J segment lost 2 bases and the V segment lost 5 bases, leaving 8 bases of the junction unmatched. CDR1 and CDR2 from the germline V gene are SGHTA and FQGNSA. The CDR3 is 15 amino acids.

This clonotype was seen a handful of times. The chain joins TRBV7-2 to TRBJ2-7; 8 bases are shared with TRBD1. Unmatched junction bases numbered 7, after V lost 3 bases and J lost 3 bases. The CDR3 has 15 amino acids. The germline CDR1 and CDR2 sequences are SGHTA and FQGNSA. The CDR3, as DNA: TGTGCCAGCAGCTTCAGGGGGCTCTTTGGCTACGAGCAGTACTTC. It codes for CASSFRGLFGYEQYF.

Of note for this clonotype: A clone one base away is much larger, so this may be a read error. J is TRBJ2-5 and V is TRBV7-9, with 7 bases lining up with TRBD2. CDR1 is SEHNR, CDR2 FQNEAQ, per germline (reference sequence). The CDR3 covers 15 residues. CDR3 residues: CAGSLGLAEQETQYF. The CDR3 DNA follows: TGTGCTGGCAGCTTAGGCCTAGCGGAACAAGAGACCCAGTACTTC.

This clonotype has a count of ten or more. The J gene is TRBJ1-6, the V gene TRBV5-5, with a possible D match to TRBD1 (6 bases). Trimming removed 5 bases at V and 7 bases at J, with 13 bases between. This CDR3 contains 14 residues. The germline V gene has CDR1 SGHKS and CDR2 YYEKEE (reference sequence). The CDR3 nucleotides are TGTGCCAGCAGGGAAGGGACATCCAATTCACCCCTCCACTTT. Translating it yields CASREGTSNSPLHF.

With regard to this clonotype: One end of the junction varies from germline; a read error may be responsible. The chain links TRBV2 to TRBJ2-7; D unresolved. This CDR3 is 11 amino acids long. Germline V lookup: CDR1 SNHLY, CDR2 FYNNEI. CDR3 DNA: TGTGCCAGCATGGGCTACTACGAGCGGTACTTC. Its translation is CASMGYYERYF.

As for this clonotype: A much larger clone lies a single base off, so this may be a read error. The CDR3 DNA reads TGCAGTGTTCCGGGAACATTCGGGGACGAGCAGTACTTC. Its translation is CSVPGTFGDEQYF. The chain links TRBV20-1 to TRBJ2-7; possibly TRBD2 for D (5 bases). Deletions cut 7 bases from V and 5 bases from J, with 18 bases between. CDR1 and CDR2 (germline): DFQATT, SNEGSKA (reference sequence). The CDR3 consists of 13 residues.

This clonotype was recorded many times. The chain has TRBV19 and TRBJ1-2, with D perhaps matching TRBD1 (6 bases). Germline V lookup: CDR1 LNHDA, CDR2 SQIVND (reference sequence). V was cut by 4 bases and J by 4 bases, with 16 bases left in between. This CDR3 has 15 residues. CDR3 loop: CASSRPGGGGYGYTF. The CDR3 DNA reads as TGTGCCAGTAGTAGGCCCGGCGGGGGCGGCTATGGCTACACCTTC.

To note about this clonotype: This may stem from a read error, because a much larger clone lies one nucleotide away. V usage is TRBV7-9 and J usage is TRBJ1-1; TRBD1 matches 8 bases. From germline, CDR1 is SEHNR and CDR2 FQNEAQ (reference sequence). The J segment lost 6 bases and the V segment lost 9 bases, leaving 12 bases of the junction unmatched. The CDR3 is made up of 14 amino acids. The CDR3 reads CASSVLGRGPEAFF. The DNA of the CDR3 is TGTGCCAGTAGTGTCCTGGGCAGGGGGCCTGAAGCTTTCTTT. The full variable domain, completed using reference TRBV7-9 and TRBJ1-1, is DTGVSQNPRHKITKRGQNVTFRCDPISEHNRLYWYRQTLGQGPEFLTYFQNEAQLEKSRLLSDRFSAERPKGSFSTLEIQRTEQGDSAMYLCASSVLGRGPEAFFGQGTRLTVV.

Many counts were recorded for this clonotype. This sequence joins TRBV2 and TRBJ2-7, with D possibly TRBD2 on 5 matching bases. The V and J ends lost 8 bases and 6 bases respectively, with 17 bases between them. CDR3 length equals 13 residues. CDR1 SNHLY and CDR2 FYNNEI come from the germline V gene. The CDR3 DNA is TGTGCCAGCTTAACGGCGGAGGCCGGCGAGCAGTACTTC. Translating gives CASLTAEAGEQYF.

This clonotype appeared a few times. This sequence joins TRBV20-1 and TRBJ1-2, with 9 bases identical to TRBD1. CDR1 is DFQATT and CDR2 is SNEGSKA in the germline V gene (reference sequence). The V and J ends lost 0 bases and 8 bases, in that order; junction bases with no gene match: 7. This CDR3 has 14 residues. The CDR3 DNA sequence: TGCAGTGCTAGAGAGCCGGACAGGGGAGACGGCTACACCTTC. Amino acid sequence: CSAREPDRGDGYTF.

This clonotype was seen ten or more times. The chain is built from TRBV7-3 and TRBJ1-2; TRBD1 aligns across 8 bases. J gave up 4 bases and V 4 bases, and 5 bases lay outside the gene matches. CDR3 length: 14 residues. CDR1 and CDR2 (germline): SGHTA, FQGTGA. DNA of the CDR3: TGTGCCAGCAGCTCAGGGGGCGCGGGCTATGGCTACACCTTC. It translates to CASSSGGAGYGYTF.

V usage is TRBV7-2 and J usage is TRBJ2-7; TRBD2 matches at 12 bases. The CDR3 length is 15 residues. Germline-derived CDR1 and CDR2 are SGHTA and FQGNSA. V was clipped by 5 bases and J by 4 bases; unmatched bases: 6. CDR3 nucleotides: TGTGCCAGCAGCACCCAGACTAGCGGGAGATACGAGCAGTACTTC. It is translated as CASSTQTSGRYEQYF.

This chain connects TRBV12-3 or TRBV12-4 to TRBJ1-4; 8 nucleotides line up with TRBD1. The CDR3 length is 13 residues. The junction had 5 bases not matched to a gene; V was cut back by 6 bases and J by 8 bases. The CDR3 DNA is TGTGCCAGCAGGACAGGGGTTGACGAAAAACTGTTTTTT. Its translation: CASRTGVDEKLFF.

This chain uses TRBV5-4 with TRBJ1-6, with 8 positions matching TRBD1. CDR1 is SGHNT and CDR2 is YYREEE in the germline V gene (reference sequence). Trimming removed 1 base from V and 0 bases from J; junction bases left unmatched: 9. This CDR3 is 19 amino acids long. The chain's CDR3 is CASSLQDDRGSSYNSPLHF. The CDR3 nucleotides are TGTGCCAGCAGCTTGCAGGACGACAGGGGAAGCTCCTATAATTCACCCCTCCACTTT. Full variable domain (remainder filled in from reference TRBV5-4 and TRBJ1-6): ETGVTQSPTHLIKTRGQQVTLRCSSQSGHNTVSWYQQALGQGPQFIFQYYREEENGRGNFPPRFSGLQFPNYSSELNVNALELDDSALYLCASSLQDDRGSSYNSPLHFGNGTRLTVT.

The rearrangement joins TRBV25-1 to TRBJ2-7; the D gene is possibly TRBD1 (6 bases). CDR1 MGHDK and CDR2 SYGVNS come from the germline V gene. With 5 bases removed from V and 6 bases from J, the gap between germline ends came to 11 bases. The CDR3 contains 12 residues. This CDR3 is CASSSGTFEQYF. The CDR3 region has the DNA TGTGCCAGCAGTTCCGGGACATTCGAGCAGTACTTC.

As for this clonotype: The junction departs from germline at one end; a sequencing error may be responsible. V is TRBV29-1 and J is TRBJ2-3, with 13 bases that match TRBD2. This CDR3 comprises 14 residues. CDR1 is SQVTM and CDR2 is ANQGSEA in the germline V gene. The CDR3 coding sequence is TGCAGCGTGCAACTAGCGGGAGGGACAGGTACGCAGTATTTT. Translating gives CSVQLAGGTGTQYF.

This clonotype was detected only a few times. The chain's CDR3 is CASSLDENTEAFF. The DNA for the CDR3 is TGTGCCAGCAGCTTAGACGAGAACACTGAAGCTTTCTTT. The J gene is TRBJ1-1, the V gene TRBV11-2, with D unclear. The CDR3 loop spans 13 amino acids. In germline, CDR1 is SGHAT, CDR2 FQNNGV. The V and J ends lost 0 bases and 1 base respectively, with 3 bases between them. Looking up the rest from reference TRBV11-2 and TRBJ1-1 gives the full variable domain: EAGVAQSPRYKIIEKRQSVAFWCNPISGHATLYWYQQILGQGPKLLIQFQNNGVVDDSQLPKDRFSAERLKGVDSTLKIQPAKLEDSAVYLCASSLDENTEAFFGQGTRLTVV.